Shown below are 11 T cell receptor beta chains from a single sample sequenced in a study of blood T cell repertoires in COVID-19 (TCRdb year 2020). The library relied on the immunoSEQ multiplex PCR assay. TCRdb stores this immuneACCESS table with in-frame sequences only. Part of the clones is absent; in the studies checked, under half of the shortfall reflects unresolved V genes, and no reason is known for the rest. The sample table holds hundreds of thousands of clones, of which around 89% were seen once. Approximately 2% of the sample is held by the ten biggest clonotypes. Sequencing was carried out using PBMCs or T cells enriched from blood (not recorded which). These receptors came from a woman aged 60-75 years in a cohort exposed to, infected with or recovered from COVID-19 (not recorded which).

The J gene is TRBJ2-1, the V gene TRBV5-1, with D perhaps TRBD2 (7 bases). V was clipped by 2 bases and J by 6 bases, with 15 bases between them. From germline, CDR1 is SGHRS and CDR2 YFSETQ. There are 15 residues in the CDR3. The CDR3 nucleotides are TGCGCCAGCAGCTTCGGGGGGCCACAAATCAATGAGCAGTTCTTC. This gives the protein CASSFGGPQINEQFF.

This chain connects TRBV7-9 to TRBJ2-1, with D perhaps matching TRBD2 (5 bases). The CDR3 covers 18 residues. Germline lookup yields CDR1 SEHNR and CDR2 FQNEAQ (reference sequence). V lost 1 base to trimming and J lost 2 bases, with 18 bases between them. This chain's CDR3 is CASSLEGPYGGPYNEQFF. CDR3 DNA sequence: TGTGCCAGCAGCTTAGAAGGTCCATACGGCGGGCCCTACAATGAGCAGTTCTTC.

The V gene is TRBV19, the J gene TRBJ2-3, with TRBD1 identical over 7 bases. Per germline, CDR1 LNHDA and CDR2 SQIVND (reference sequence). The CDR3 spans 16 residues. The V segment lost 2 bases and the J segment 5 bases; nucleotides outside the gene matches: 10. CDR3 protein: CASSITGVRFRDTQYF. The CDR3 DNA reads as TGTGCCAGTAGTATAACAGGGGTCAGGTTTCGAGATACGCAGTATTTT. Using reference TRBV19 and TRBJ2-3 for the parts outside the CDR3, the full variable domain is DGGITQSPKYLFRKEGQNVTLSCEQNLNHDAMYWYRQDPGQGLRLIYYSQIVNDFQKGDIAEGYSVSREKKESFPLTVTSAQKNPTAFYLCASSITGVRFRDTQYFGPGTRLTVL.

Here the CDR3 DNA reads TGTGCCAGTAGTACAGCCGGGACAGGGAACGAAAAACTGTTTTTT. Translation: CASSTAGTGNEKLFF. The rearrangement links TRBV19 to TRBJ1-4; TRBD1 matches at 9 bases. This CDR3 has 15 amino acids. The V segment lost 4 bases and the J segment 8 bases; nucleotides outside the gene matches: 8. Germline assignment: CDR1 LNHDA and CDR2 SQIVND (reference sequence).

V and J are TRBV25-1 and TRBJ1-4, with a tentative D call TRBD1 (6 bases). The CDR3 has 16 residues. V was clipped by 4 bases and J by 7 bases, with 19 bases between them. Looked up from germline, CDR1 is MGHDK and CDR2 is SYGVNS. The CDR3 protein is CASSAITPRGGEKLFF. The CDR3 DNA reads TGTGCCAGCAGTGCCATCACTCCCAGGGGTGGTGAAAAACTGTTTTTT.

The rearrangement uses TRBV9 and TRBJ1-1; D is possibly TRBD1 (6 bases). Trimming left V 3 bases short and J 10 bases short, with 16 bases between. From germline, CDR1 is SGDLS and CDR2 YYNGEE. CDR3 length: 13 residues. The CDR3 DNA sequence: TGTGCCAGCAGCGGCGGACAGATCGGGCTAGCTTTCTTT. Its protein is CASSGGQIGLAFF. The complete variable domain, with remaining parts taken from reference TRBV9 and TRBJ1-1, reads DSGVTQTPKHLITATGQRVTLRCSPRSGDLSVYWYQQSLDQGLQFLIQYYNGEERAKGNILERFSAQQFPDLHSELNLSSLELGDSALYFCASSGGQIGLAFFGQGTRLTVV.

This rearrangement joins TRBV4-3 to TRBJ2-7; D is perhaps TRBD1 (6 bases). The germline CDR1 and CDR2 sequences are LGHNA and YSLEER. Trimming removed 0 bases from V and 1 base from J, with 13 bases in between. The CDR3 has 16 residues. The CDR3 spells CASSQDHPGASYEQYF. The CDR3, as DNA: TGCGCCAGCAGCCAAGATCACCCAGGGGCGTCCTACGAGCAGTACTTC.

The table lists this clone with a count of one. V usage is TRBV4-1 and J usage is TRBJ1-6; possibly TRBD1 for D (5 bases). Trimming stripped 2 bases from V and 0 bases from J, with 8 bases between. The germline V gene has CDR1 MGHRA and CDR2 YSYEKL. This CDR3 has 16 residues. The CDR3 DNA is TGCGCCAGCAGCCAAACAGGAAGCTCCTATAATTCACCCCTCCACTTT. It codes for CASSQTGSSYNSPLHF.

The chain uses TRBV30 and TRBJ2-3; 8 positions agree with TRBD1. The germline V gene has CDR1 GTSNPN and CDR2 SVGIG (reference sequence). V lost 6 bases, J lost 0 bases, and 2 bases stayed unmatched. The CDR3 length is 13 residues. The CDR3 reads CACNRGSTDTQYF. CDR3 sequence (DNA): TGTGCCTGCAACAGGGGGAGCACAGATACGCAGTATTTT.

The CDR3 DNA sequence: TGTGCCAGCAGCACGGGACAGGATGGGTATGGCTACACCTTC. This translates into CASSTGQDGYGYTF. V gene TRBV4-2 combines with J gene TRBJ1-2, with 8 bases identical to TRBD1. V lost 5 bases to trimming and J lost 5 bases; unmatched junction nucleotides: 7. The CDR3 spans 14 residues. Per the germline V gene, CDR1 is LGHNA and CDR2 is YNFKEQ.

This CDR3 is CASSLSSGRGFQETQYF. The CDR3 DNA follows: TGTGCCAGCAGTTTGTCTAGCGGGAGGGGTTTCCAAGAGACCCAGTACTTC. J is TRBJ2-5 and V is TRBV28; TRBD2 matches 12 bases. Germline assignment: CDR1 MDHEN and CDR2 SYDVKM. This CDR3 has 17 amino acids. The ends lost 3 bases at V and 1 base at J; junction bases unmatched: 6.